This TCR beta chain was identified during a study of early T cells in non-severe SARS-CoV-2 infection. Study at large: Chains were unpaired, as sequencing was done on bulk RNA from unsorted whole blood. Study-level findings and limits: CD4 and private specificities were missed by VDJdb matching, which favored anti-spike CD8 responses.

Germline assignment: CDR1 SQVTM and CDR2 ANQGSEA. The CDR3 spans 13 residues. V lost 6 bases and J lost 3, with 12 bases in between. Ten or more counts support this clonotype. The antigen is not known. Attached unique molecular identifiers marked individual cDNA molecules. TCRdb processed the 5' RACE reads anew with MiXCR; each CDR3 protein has one entry. The sample contains 35,000 to 45,000 distinct CDR3 sequences, roughly 5.6% of which appear only once. Sequenced sample: whole blood. The TCR was taken from an adult who was a healthcare worker with PCR-confirmed SARS-CoV-2 infection or an uninfected control (not recorded which). The chain employs TRBV29-1 and TRBJ1-5; D may be TRBD1 (5 bases). CDR3 region: CSVGDGANQPQHF. In DNA form, the CDR3 reads TGCAGCGTCGGAGACGGGGCCAATCAGCCCCAGCATTTT.